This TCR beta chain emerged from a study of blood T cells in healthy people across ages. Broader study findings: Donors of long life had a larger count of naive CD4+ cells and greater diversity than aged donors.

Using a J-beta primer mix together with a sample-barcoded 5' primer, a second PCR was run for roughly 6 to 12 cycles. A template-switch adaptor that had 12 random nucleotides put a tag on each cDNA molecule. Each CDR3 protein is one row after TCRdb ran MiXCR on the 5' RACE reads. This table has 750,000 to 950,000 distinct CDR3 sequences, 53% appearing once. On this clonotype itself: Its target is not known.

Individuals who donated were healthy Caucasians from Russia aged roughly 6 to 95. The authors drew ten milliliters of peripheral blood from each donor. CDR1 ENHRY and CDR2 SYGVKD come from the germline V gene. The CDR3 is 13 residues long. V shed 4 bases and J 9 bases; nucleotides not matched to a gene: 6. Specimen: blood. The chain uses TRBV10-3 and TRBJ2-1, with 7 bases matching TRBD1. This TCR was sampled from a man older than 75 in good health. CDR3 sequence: CAISGGQPGEQFF. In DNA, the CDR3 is TGTGCCATCAGTGGGGGACAGCCGGGTGAGCAGTTCTTC.